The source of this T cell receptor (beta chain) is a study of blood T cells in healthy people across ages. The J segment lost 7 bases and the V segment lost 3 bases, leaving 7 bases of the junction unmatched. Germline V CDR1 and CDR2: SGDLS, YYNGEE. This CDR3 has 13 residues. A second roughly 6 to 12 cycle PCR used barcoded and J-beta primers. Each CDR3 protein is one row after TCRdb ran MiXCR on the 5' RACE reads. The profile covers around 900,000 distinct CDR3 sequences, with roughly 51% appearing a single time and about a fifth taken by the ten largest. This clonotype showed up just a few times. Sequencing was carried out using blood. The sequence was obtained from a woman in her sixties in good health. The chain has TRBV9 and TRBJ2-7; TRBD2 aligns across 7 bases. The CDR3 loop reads CASSARLAGEQYF. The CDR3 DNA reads TGTGCCAGCAGCGCCCGACTAGCTGGTGAGCAGTACTTC.